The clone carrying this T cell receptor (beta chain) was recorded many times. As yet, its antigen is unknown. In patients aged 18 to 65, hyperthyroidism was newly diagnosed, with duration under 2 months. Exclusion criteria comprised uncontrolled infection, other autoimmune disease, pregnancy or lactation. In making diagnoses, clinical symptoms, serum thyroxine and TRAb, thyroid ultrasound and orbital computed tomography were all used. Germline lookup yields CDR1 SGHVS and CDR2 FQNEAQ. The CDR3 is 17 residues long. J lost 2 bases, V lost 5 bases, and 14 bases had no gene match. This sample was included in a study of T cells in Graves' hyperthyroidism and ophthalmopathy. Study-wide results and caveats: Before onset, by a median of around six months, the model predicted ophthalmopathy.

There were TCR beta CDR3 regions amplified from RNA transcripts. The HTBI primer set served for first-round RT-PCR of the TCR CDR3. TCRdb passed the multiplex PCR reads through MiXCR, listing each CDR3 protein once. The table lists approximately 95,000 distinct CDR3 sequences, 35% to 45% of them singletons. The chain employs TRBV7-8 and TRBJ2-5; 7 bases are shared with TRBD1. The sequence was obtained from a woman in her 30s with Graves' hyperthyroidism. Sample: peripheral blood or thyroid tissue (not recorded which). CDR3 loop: CASSPPPRTGMQETQYF. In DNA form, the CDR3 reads TGTGCCAGCAGCCCCCCCCCCAGGACAGGAATGCAAGAGACCCAGTACTTC.